The source of this T cell receptor (beta chain) is a study of graft-versus-host responses after intestinal transplantation. Whole-study context: Recipients received multivisceral, liver-intestinal, or isolated intestinal transplants.

Trimming took 6 bases from V and 4 from J; bases not matched to a gene: 8. The CDR3 contains 14 residues. The germline CDR1 and CDR2 sequences are SGHRS and YFSETQ. Using immunoSEQ multiplex PCR, the repertoire was profiled, and TCRdb retains in-frame clones only, with some absent. Counted here are about 78,000 clones, around 91% occurring once; the ten biggest clones make up about 4.2%. The study, taken as a whole, reports: GvH clones detected in recipient marrow included some appearing first in ileum or blood.

As to this clone: Its antigen is not known.

This rearrangement joins TRBV5-1 to TRBJ2-5, with TRBD1 identical over 8 bases. The clonotype originates from a human donor who was the organ donor for an intestinal transplant. Here the sequenced sample was unstimulated CD8+ T cells sorted from spleen or lymph node cells, taken before transplant. The CDR3 region is CASTGQGGSETQYF. The CDR3 coding sequence is TGCGCCAGCACAGGACAGGGTGGTTCAGAGACCCAGTACTTC. Based on the CDR3 plus reference TRBV5-1 and TRBJ2-5, the full variable domain is KAGVTQTPRYLIKTRGQQVTLSCSPISGHRSVSWYQQTPGQGLQFLFEYFSETQRNKGNFPGRFSGRQFSNSRSEMNVSTLELGDSALYLCASTGQGGSETQYFGPGTRLLVL.